One sample yielded the 22 T cell receptor beta chains listed below, sequenced in a study of technical replicates of blood from a few donors. Here immunoSEQ multiplex PCR was the method, and the copy in TCRdb shows in-frame clones only, minus some. This sample yields 70,000 to 80,000 clones, of which roughly 89% are seen a single time; under 0.4% belongs to the top ten. Sequencing was done on a sample of T cells isolated from PBMCs. The receptors derive from a human donor in good health. Some clones in this sample may be carry-over from other donors' samples.

This chain joins TRBV4-1 and TRBJ2-7; 11 nucleotides agree with TRBD2. V dropped 6 bases and J dropped 3; count of bases not matched to a gene: 4. Germline assignment: CDR1 MGHRA and CDR2 YSYEKL. The CDR3 has 14 amino acids. CDR3 sequence reads: CASRLLAGDYEQYF. For the CDR3, the DNA is TGCGCCAGCAGACTACTAGCGGGAGACTACGAGCAGTACTTC.

A single count supports this clone. The CDR3 DNA sequence: TGCAGCGTTCCGCGTTACGCCCGGGACAGGGGGCGCCAGGTCTATGGCTACACCTTC. Translating it yields CSVPRYARDRGRQVYGYTF. V is TRBV29-1 and J is TRBJ1-2; TRBD1 matches at 12 bases. Germline lookup yields CDR1 SQVTM and CDR2 ANQGSEA. V gave up 5 bases and J gave up 4 bases; unmatched junction bases: 20. The CDR3 extends over 19 amino acids.

The V gene is TRBV11-2, the J gene TRBJ2-7, with D perhaps matching TRBD1 (5 bases). Between the trimmed V and J ends, which lost 1 base and 3 bases, there was a span of 13 bases. The CDR3 runs 15 residues. Germline lookup yields CDR1 SGHAT and CDR2 FQNNGV. CDR3 sequence reads: CASSLGTSAVYEQYF. The CDR3 DNA reads TGTGCCAGCAGCTTAGGGACATCGGCGGTCTACGAGCAGTACTTC.

V gene TRBV4-1 combines with J gene TRBJ1-2; 7 nucleotides line up with TRBD1. CDR3 length equals 17 residues. V shed 3 bases and J 3 bases; nucleotides not matched to a gene: 13. The germline CDR1 and CDR2 sequences are MGHRA and YSYEKL. CDR3: CASSHPPGDTGDYGYTF. CDR3 nucleotide sequence: TGCGCCAGCAGCCACCCGCCAGGGGATACAGGGGACTATGGCTACACCTTC.

The rearrangement links TRBV10-3 to TRBJ1-5; D is unclear. Trimming took off 6 bases at V and 5 bases at J, with 8 bases between the two ends. The length of the CDR3 is 12 residues. CDR1 is ENHRY and CDR2 is SYGVKD in the germline V gene. This CDR3 reads CAIRSPDQPQHF. The DNA of the CDR3 is TGTGCCATCAGAAGCCCCGATCAGCCCCAGCATTTT.

The chain carries TRBV12-2 and TRBJ1-2; the table's D call, TRBD1, has no DNA check behind it. TRBV12-2 is shown as a pseudogene. This CDR3 region has 17 residues. As DNA, the CDR3 is TGTGCAAGTCGCCCCAGGGACAGGGGGCGCCTTTCGGGTGGCTACACCTTC. Its protein is CASRPRDRGRLSGGYTF.

V is TRBV7-6 and J is TRBJ1-3, with D hard to call. CDR3 length: 13 amino acids. Germline-derived CDR1 and CDR2 are SGHVS and FNYEAQ. Trimming stripped 1 base from V and 4 bases from J, with 5 bases between. In DNA form, the CDR3 reads TGTGCCAGCAGCTTAGGAGCGGGAAACACCATATATTTT. It specifies CASSLGAGNTIYF. The entire variable domain, with the rest obtained from reference TRBV7-6 and TRBJ1-3, is as follows: GAGVSQSPRYKVTKRGQDVALRCDPISGHVSLYWYRQALGQGPEFLTYFNYEAQQDKSGLPNDRFSAERPEGSISTLTIQRTEQRDSAMYRCASSLGAGNTIYFGEGSWLTVV.

The chain is built from TRBV7-8 and TRBJ2-7; 14 bases map to TRBD2. V dropped 1 base and J dropped 3; count of bases not matched to a gene: 2. The CDR3 covers 16 residues. Germline CDR1 SGHVS, CDR2 FQNEAQ. DNA for the CDR3: TGTGCCAGCAGCTTAGAAGGGACTAGCGGGAGCTACGAGCAGTACTTC. It translates to CASSLEGTSGSYEQYF.

This chain links TRBV27 with TRBJ2-3, with TRBD1 identical over 10 bases. The CDR3 extends over 15 amino acids. V dropped 3 bases and J dropped 1; count of bases not matched to a gene: 1. The germline V gene has CDR1 MNHEY and CDR2 SMNVEV (reference sequence). The CDR3 bases are TGTGCCAGCAGTTTGACAGGGGGCGGCACAGATACGCAGTATTTT. It specifies CASSLTGGGTDTQYF.

The J gene is TRBJ2-1, the V gene TRBV28; D is undetermined. There are 13 residues in the CDR3. Germline-derived CDR1 and CDR2 are MDHEN and SYDVKM. V lost 5 bases, J lost 8 bases, and 13 bases lay in between. CDR3 amino acids: CASSPLTLDEQFF. For the CDR3, the DNA is TGTGCCAGCAGTCCCCTAACCCTCGATGAGCAGTTCTTC. Full variable domain (rest looked up from reference TRBV28 and TRBJ2-1): DVKVTQSSRYLVKRTGEKVFLECVQDMDHENMFWYRQDPGLGLRLIYFSYDVKMKEKGDIPEGYSVSREKKERFSLILESASTNQTSMYLCASSPLTLDEQFFGPGTRLTVL.

V is TRBV28 and J is TRBJ2-6, with a tentative D call TRBD2 (5 bases). This CDR3 has 14 amino acids. The germline gives CDR1 MDHEN, CDR2 SYDVKM. Trimming removed 6 bases at V and 2 bases at J, with 8 bases between. CDR3 DNA: TGTGCCAGCAGCTGGACTCCTGGGGCCAACGTCCTGACTTTC. This gives the protein CASSWTPGANVLTF.

This clone was recorded once. The J gene is TRBJ2-7, the V gene TRBV10-2, with 9 bases matching TRBD2. The ends lost 0 bases at V and 2 bases at J; junction bases unmatched: 2. Germline V gene data show CDR1 as WSHSY and CDR2 as SAAADI. The CDR3 runs 15 residues. CDR3 protein: CASSESTSGAYEQYF. The CDR3 DNA sequence: TGCGCCAGCAGTGAGTCGACTAGCGGTGCCTACGAGCAGTACTTC.

The genes are TRBV5-4 and TRBJ1-1, with D perhaps TRBD1 (5 bases). The ends were cut back, 4 bases at V and 5 bases at J, with 12 bases in the middle. Germline CDR1 and CDR2: SGHNT and YYREEE (reference sequence). This CDR3 is 13 amino acids long. The CDR3 here is CASSPGGRTEAFF. Here the CDR3 DNA reads TGTGCCAGCAGCCCCGGGGGTCGGACTGAAGCTTTCTTT.

The gene calls are TRBV28 and TRBJ2-1; 11 nucleotides align to TRBD2. CDR3 length: 14 amino acids. The germline gives CDR1 MDHEN, CDR2 SYDVKM. After removal of 3 bases from V and 7 bases from J, the junction contained 2 bases not matched to a gene. As DNA, the CDR3 is TGTGCCAGCAGTTTTACTAGCGGGAGAAATGAGCAGTTCTTC. It is translated as CASSFTSGRNEQFF.

The chain recombines TRBV4-1 with TRBJ2-5; TRBD1 matches 9 bases. The CDR3 is made up of 17 amino acids. V lost 2 bases, J lost 6 bases, and 13 bases stayed unmatched. The germline V gene has CDR1 MGHRA and CDR2 YSYEKL. The CDR3 spells CASSQHPAVDRGKTQYF. The CDR3, as DNA: TGCGCCAGCAGCCAACATCCTGCAGTCGACAGGGGGAAGACCCAGTACTTC.

The rearrangement uses TRBV4-1 and TRBJ2-1; 8 nucleotides align to TRBD2. V was pared by 1 base and J by 5 bases, with 10 bases of the junction left unmatched. Germline lookup yields CDR1 MGHRA and CDR2 YSYEKL. CDR3 length equals 17 residues. Here the CDR3 DNA reads TGCGCCAGCAGCCAAGGCCGATTGCTAGCGGGCAACAATGAGCAGTTCTTC. Amino acid sequence: CASSQGRLLAGNNEQFF.

The chain recombines TRBV11-3 with TRBJ2-3; D not resolved. Germline V gene lookup returns CDR1 SGHNT and CDR2 YENEEA. V lost 3 bases and J lost 6, with 13 bases in between. This CDR3 region has 14 residues. In DNA form, the CDR3 reads TGTGCCAGCAGCTTCGACGGCGGTGGGGATACGCAGTATTTT. This codes for CASSFDGGGDTQYF.

This chain connects TRBV7-2 to TRBJ1-5, with 9 bases that match TRBD1. CDR3 length: 18 residues. The V segment lost 1 base and the J segment 2 bases; nucleotides outside the gene matches: 9. Germline V gene lookup returns CDR1 SGHTA and CDR2 FQGNSA. The CDR3 DNA follows: TGTGCCAGCAGCTTAGGGGGGGGGACAGGGCTTGGCAATCAGCCCCAGCATTTT. This encodes CASSLGGGTGLGNQPQHF.

This clone was observed a single time. This chain uses TRBV30 with TRBJ1-5; D gene unclear. The V end was cut by 2 bases, the J end by 1 base, with 3 bases between. Germline CDR1 GTSNPN, CDR2 SVGIG (reference sequence). This CDR3 spans 12 amino acids. CDR3 protein: CAWSPSNQPQHF. The CDR3 DNA sequence: TGTGCCTGGAGTCCGAGCAATCAGCCCCAGCATTTT.

The V gene is TRBV18, the J gene TRBJ2-5; TRBD2 is a possible D gene (5 bases). Germline V gene lookup returns CDR1 KGHSH and CDR2 LQKENI. The CDR3 has 17 residues. Trimming cost V 3 bases and J 2 bases, with 19 bases left between them. CDR3 DNA: TGTGCCAGCTCACCGGCTTTTTCCCTAGGGAGTCAAGAGACCCAGTACTTC. Its protein is CASSPAFSLGSQETQYF.

The chain uses TRBV7-9 and TRBJ1-1; a possible D gene is TRBD1 (5 bases). The V and J ends lost 5 bases and 6 bases respectively, with 13 bases between them. The CDR3 runs to 13 residues. Looked up from germline, CDR1 is SEHNR and CDR2 is FQNEAQ (reference sequence). CDR3 DNA sequence: TGTGCCAGCAGCATCCCGCGGGGCGCTGAAGCTTTCTTT. Translating it yields CASSIPRGAEAFF. The variable domain in full, with the rest retrieved from reference TRBV7-9 and TRBJ1-1, is DTGVSQNPRHKITKRGQNVTFRCDPISEHNRLYWYRQTLGQGPEFLTYFQNEAQLEKSRLLSDRFSAERPKGSFSTLEIQRTEQGDSAMYLCASSIPRGAEAFFGQGTRLTVV.

In its sample, this clone was seen a few times. This chain joins TRBV2 and TRBJ1-2; D not resolved. Trimming took 4 bases from V and 8 from J, leaving 5 bases between them. The CDR3 totals 10 residues. The germline V gene has CDR1 SNHLY and CDR2 FYNNEI. CDR3: CASSAFGYTF. CDR3 in DNA: TGTGCCAGCAGTGCATTCGGCTACACCTTC.